This entry is about one T cell receptor beta chain. Antigen: not known. V gave up 5 bases and J gave up 7 bases, with 12 bases separating them. This CDR3 spans 13 amino acids. The sample comes from a study of post-analysis software for immune sequencing data. Study context: The courses of disease that were included comprised relapsing-remitting, secondary progressive and progressive-relapsing multiple sclerosis.

The authors incorporated unique molecular identifiers into the TCR beta cDNA libraries. From approximately 0.95 to 9.8 million T cells, roughly 0.5 million cDNA molecules were obtained. A single record per CDR3 protein comes from TCRdb applying MiXCR to the PCR reads. The sample lists approximately 630,000 distinct CDR3 sequences; roughly three fifths were seen once. Findings and caveats of the study: In patients, about 5 TRBV segments were more frequent than in controls, with TRBV5-6, TRBV5-1 and TRBV20-1 among them. Controls significantly exceeded multiple sclerosis patients in normalized Chao1 diversity. Strong co-clustering by F measure was evident for samples that had been prepared in the same batch.

This clonotype originated in a girl aged 2 to 10 with multiple sclerosis. Sequenced: blood. V gene TRBV12-3 or TRBV12-4 combines with J gene TRBJ2-1, with D unclear. CDR3 loop: CASSLLVQNEQFF. Here the CDR3 DNA reads TGTGCCAGCAGTCTGCTCGTTCAAAATGAGCAGTTCTTC.